This TCR beta chain was recovered during a study of blood T cell repertoires in COVID-19. Overall study context: Donors in the United States, Italy and Spain gave samples during acute or convalescent COVID-19.

Seattle cases were enrolled at active infection and followed longitudinally. Trimming left V 3 bases short and J 4 bases short, with 15 bases between. The germline gives CDR1 SQVTM, CDR2 ANQGSEA. CDR3 length equals 14 residues. This clone occurred once. As originally analysed: From reference gene primer amplification, estimates of nucleated cell counts were derived. Data came from immunoSEQ multiplex PCR; TCRdb stores just in-frame clones and leaves some out. V and J calls and clone size come straight from that table; D and trimming were deduced from the DNA. The table records roughly 310,000 clones, 90% of them present only once.

The sequenced sample consisted of peripheral blood. The sequence derives from a woman aged 30 to 39 with COVID-19, enrolled during active disease. The V and J genes are TRBV29-1 and TRBJ1-2; the D is unclear. The CDR3: CSVDSQDGLYGYTF. CDR3 bases: TGCAGCGTTGATAGTCAGGATGGTCTCTATGGCTACACCTTC.